This T cell receptor beta chain comes out of a study of cytomegalovirus exposure and HLA in healthy donors. Study-wide points: Across donors, most TCRs were seen rarely, yet some public ones were widespread. In a later analysis, parvovirus B19, influenza, CMV and Epstein-Barr virus appeared linked to several top co-occurrence clusters. Reports state that TCR beta sequences accurately predicted most subjects' HLA-A and HLA-B alleles.

Comment on this clone: Its antigen is as yet unknown.

The CDR3 extends over 14 amino acids. The V end was cut by 0 bases, the J end by 9 bases, with 13 bases between. Germline values: CDR1 SGHNT, CDR2 YENEEA. PCR primers comprised 60 Vbeta and 13 Jbeta primers. Generated by immunoSEQ multiplex PCR, the TCRdb table keeps only in-frame clones and is missing some. The sample includes 150,000 to 200,000 clones, roughly 65% of them seen just once. The chain couples TRBV11-3 to TRBJ2-3; D may be TRBD2 (5 bases). The sequence came from a man younger than 35 in good health and CMV-seropositive. Material: PBMCs. Written as DNA, the CDR3 is TGTGCCAGCAGCTTAGATCGGTCGGGATCGACGCAGTATTTT. It yields the protein CASSLDRSGSTQYF.